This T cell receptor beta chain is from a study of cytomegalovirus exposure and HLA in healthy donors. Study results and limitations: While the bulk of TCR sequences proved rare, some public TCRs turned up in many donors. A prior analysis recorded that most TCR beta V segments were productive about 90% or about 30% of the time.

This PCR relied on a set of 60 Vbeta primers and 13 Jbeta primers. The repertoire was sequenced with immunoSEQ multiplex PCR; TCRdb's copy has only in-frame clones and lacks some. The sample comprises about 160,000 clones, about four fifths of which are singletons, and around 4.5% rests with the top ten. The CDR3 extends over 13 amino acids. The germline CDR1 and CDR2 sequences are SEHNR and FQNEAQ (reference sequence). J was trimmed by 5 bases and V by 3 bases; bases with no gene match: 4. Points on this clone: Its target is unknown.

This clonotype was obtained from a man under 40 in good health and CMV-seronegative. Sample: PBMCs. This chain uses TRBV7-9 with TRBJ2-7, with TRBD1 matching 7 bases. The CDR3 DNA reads TGTGCCAGCAGCTTGGGGGACAGTAACGAGCAGTACTTC. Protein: CASSLGDSNEQYF.